A single sample gave rise to the 13 T cell receptor beta chains below, sequenced in a study of shared clonotypes between healthy human individuals. The data were produced by immunoSEQ multiplex PCR, yet TCRdb's version contains in-frame clones alone and is incomplete. The repertoire holds roughly 2.5 million clones, with about 92% as singletons. The specimen sequenced was naive CD4+ T cells sorted from blood. Subset: CD45RA+ positively selected. Receptor source: a man younger than 35 in good health.

The V call is TRBV7-2, the J call TRBJ1-4; possible D gene TRBD1, 6 bases. The CDR3 is 14 amino acids. The germline V gene encodes CDR1 SGHTA and CDR2 FQGNSA. V was shortened by 5 bases and J by 8 bases, with 15 bases between the two germline ends. This CDR3 is CASSPQGLGEKLFF. For the CDR3, the DNA is TGTGCCAGCAGCCCTCAGGGGTTGGGAGAAAAACTGTTTTTT.

As regards this clone: This sample includes further DNA sequences coding for the same CDR3. This chain joins TRBV11-2 and TRBJ1-2; tentatively, D is TRBD1 (5 bases). CDR1 and CDR2 (germline): SGHAT, FQNNGV. Trimming cost V 3 bases and J 3 bases, with 8 bases left between them. The CDR3 is 13 residues long. The CDR3 DNA reads as TGTGCCAGCAGCTTTAAAGGGGACTATGGCTACACCTTC. Translation gives CASSFKGDYGYTF.

The chain carries TRBV30 and TRBJ2-2, with D perhaps TRBD1 (6 bases). The CDR3 covers 15 residues. The germline V gene encodes CDR1 GTSNPN and CDR2 SVGIG (reference sequence). Trimming took off 2 bases at V and 1 base at J, with 11 bases between the two ends. CDR3 protein: CAWSLSRGNTGELFF. The CDR3 DNA is TGTGCCTGGAGTCTCAGCAGGGGGAACACCGGGGAGCTGTTTTTT.

This clone was seen just once. The chain couples TRBV4-1 to TRBJ2-3; unclear D gene. Between the trimmed V and J ends, which lost 6 bases and 0 bases, there was a span of 13 bases. CDR1 MGHRA and CDR2 YSYEKL come from the germline V gene. The CDR3 length is 15 residues. The CDR3 nucleotides read TGCGCCAGCAGTCTGGGCCCGGCTAGCACAGATACGCAGTATTTT. Protein product: CASSLGPASTDTQYF.

The chain is built from TRBV9 and TRBJ2-5; 9 bases are shared with TRBD1. Germline CDR1 is SGDLS and CDR2 is YYNGEE. This CDR3 is 13 amino acids long. V lost 4 bases, J lost 5 bases, and 3 bases stayed unmatched. The CDR3 is CASSTGGAETQYF. In nucleotides, the CDR3 is TGTGCCAGCAGCACAGGGGGCGCGGAGACCCAGTACTTC.

V usage is TRBV5-1 and J usage is TRBJ1-2; D is ambiguous. Between the trimmed V and J ends, which lost 0 bases and 2 bases, there was a span of 11 bases. Germline V gives CDR1 SGHRS, CDR2 YFSETQ. The CDR3 has 15 residues. The CDR3 reads CASSLERNTNYGYTF. Written as DNA, the CDR3 is TGCGCCAGCAGCTTGGAGCGGAATACCAACTATGGCTACACCTTC.

The table lists this clone with a few counts. The chain employs TRBV6-5 and TRBJ1-6; D remains ambiguous. Germline V CDR1 and CDR2: MNHEY, SVGAGI. The CDR3 is made up of 15 amino acids. Trimming left V 2 bases short and J 8 bases short, with 13 bases between. For the CDR3, the DNA is TGTGCCAGCAGTTACCAGAACGTCCTCCATTCACCCCTCCACTTT. As protein: CASSYQNVLHSPLHF.

For this clone: Other DNA sequences within the sample encode an identical CDR3. The rearrangement links TRBV28 to TRBJ2-7; TRBD1 is a possible D gene (5 bases). The V gene lost 2 bases and the J gene lost 2 bases, with 7 bases spanning the gap. Germline V gene sequence: CDR1 MDHEN, CDR2 SYDVKM. This CDR3 region has 13 residues. CDR3 in DNA: TGTGCCAGCAGTTTAAGGGGCCCCTACGAGCAGTACTTC. This codes for CASSLRGPYEQYF.

V usage is TRBV30 and J usage is TRBJ2-5; possible D gene TRBD2, 6 bases. The germline V and J ends were trimmed by 4 bases and 0 bases, with 15 bases remaining between them. Germline CDR1 GTSNPN, CDR2 SVGIG (reference sequence). This CDR3 contains 15 residues. This CDR3 is CAWTHGDLNQETQYF. The CDR3 DNA is TGTGCCTGGACGCACGGGGACTTAAACCAAGAGACCCAGTACTTC.

The J gene is TRBJ2-5, the V gene TRBV2; D call uncertain. The J call is doubtful: the DNA matches TRBJ2-7 better. Germline assignment: CDR1 SNHLY and CDR2 FYNNEI. The CDR3 length is 12 residues. CDR3: CASSELDYEQYF. In nucleotides, the CDR3 is TGTGCCAGCAGTGAACTGGACTACGAGCAGTACTTC.

V is TRBV6-6 and J is TRBJ2-7; the D gene could be TRBD1 or TRBD2 (5 bases each). V was trimmed by 7 bases and J by 1 base, leaving 17 bases between them. There are 15 residues in the CDR3. CDR1 and CDR2 from the germline V gene are MNHNY and SVGAGI (reference sequence). The CDR3 loop reads CASIKRGDGSYEQYF. The DNA of the CDR3 is TGTGCCAGCATCAAAAGAGGGGACGGTTCCTACGAGCAGTACTTC.

This chain uses TRBV9 with TRBJ1-6; 10 nucleotides match TRBD1. CDR3 length: 15 residues. V shed 4 bases and J 7 bases; nucleotides not matched to a gene: 5. Germline V CDR1 and CDR2: SGDLS, YYNGEE. Written as DNA, the CDR3 is TGTGCCAGCAGCCCCCTGGGACAGGGGAATTCACCCCTCCACTTT. Protein: CASSPLGQGNSPLHF.

V gene TRBV10-3 combines with J gene TRBJ1-2, with D unclear. Germline V gene sequence: CDR1 ENHRY, CDR2 SYGVKD. V was cut by 0 bases and J by 2 bases, with 16 bases left in between. The CDR3 runs to 17 residues. The CDR3 region has the DNA TGTGCCATCAGTGAGTCGCTCCTCCCTTCCGACAACTATGGCTACACCTTC. It yields the protein CAISESLLPSDNYGYTF.